These 24 T cell receptor beta chains came from one sample sequenced in a study of T cells in Graves' hyperthyroidism and ophthalmopathy. TCR beta CDR3 regions were amplified from RNA transcripts. The HTBI primer set was used in a first-round RT-PCR of the TCR CDR3. In TCRdb, the multiplex PCR reads were re-called with MiXCR into one record per CDR3 protein. The sample consists of 800,000 or so distinct CDR3 sequences, 38% of them appearing once. Specimen: blood. Every receptor here comes from a young man with Graves' hyperthyroidism.

The chain couples TRBV7-2 to TRBJ2-7; TRBD2 aligns across 8 bases. From germline, CDR1 is SGHTA and CDR2 FQGNSA. The CDR3 is made up of 13 amino acids. V was clipped by 7 bases and J by 3 bases; unmatched bases: 5. DNA of the CDR3: TGTGCCAGCAACCCAGGGACTAGCTACGAGCAGTACTTC. It codes for CASNPGTSYEQYF.

The gene calls are TRBV12-3 or TRBV12-4 and TRBJ2-2; D is undetermined. The CDR3 extends over 14 amino acids. Trimming took 6 bases from V and 0 from J, leaving 8 bases between them. The CDR3 sequence is CASRGTTNTGELFF. The CDR3 DNA is TGTGCCAGCAGGGGCACCACGAACACCGGGGAGCTGTTTTTT.

This clonotype was detected only once. A much more abundant neighbour one base away suggests this may be a read error. The V call is TRBV19, the J call TRBJ2-6; either TRBD1 or TRBD2 may fit D (5 bases each). The CDR3 is 14 amino acids. Germline assignment: CDR1 LNHDA and CDR2 SQIVND (reference sequence). The CDR3 spells CASSIRAGANVPTF. The CDR3 nucleotides read TGTGCCAGTAGTATAAGGGCCGGGGCCAACGTCCCGACTTTC.

This chain connects TRBV11-1 to TRBJ2-3; 16 nucleotides line up with TRBD2. The CDR3 loop spans 19 amino acids. The V segment lost 5 bases and the J segment 4 bases; nucleotides outside the gene matches: 12. Germline lookup yields CDR1 SGHAT and CDR2 FQDESV (reference sequence). The CDR3 loop is CASSPWGTSGGVTPDTQYF. CDR3 coding DNA: TGTGCCAGCAGCCCCTGGGGGACTAGCGGGGGGGTGACACCAGATACGCAGTATTTT. Complete variable domain (other parts from reference TRBV11-1 and TRBJ2-3): EAEVAQSPRYKITEKSQAVAFWCDPISGHATLYWYRQILGQGPELLVQFQDESVVDDSQLPKDRFSAERLKGVDSTLKIQPAELGDSAMYLCASSPWGTSGGVTPDTQYFGPGTRLTVL.

The DNA for the CDR3 is TGTGCCAGCAGCCTTGGACAGATGCAAGAGACCCAGTACTTC. It specifies CASSLGQMQETQYF. V gene TRBV5-6 combines with J gene TRBJ2-5; perhaps TRBD1 as D (6 bases). The CDR3 consists of 14 residues. The germline gives CDR1 SGHDT, CDR2 YYEEEE. Deletions cut 4 bases from V and 2 bases from J, with 12 bases between.

Many counts were recorded for this clonotype. The rearrangement links TRBV6-1 to TRBJ1-6, with D perhaps matching TRBD1 (5 bases). The germline CDR1 and CDR2 sequences are MNHNS and SASEGT. This CDR3 has 13 residues. The V and J ends lost 8 bases and 7 bases respectively, with 12 bases between them. CDR3 region: CASGEGANSPLHF. As DNA, the CDR3 is TGTGCCAGCGGGGAAGGGGCCAATTCACCCCTCCACTTT.

This clonotype was picked up one time. The CDR3 DNA reads TGTGCCAGCAGCATACCAGGGGACCCTGAAGCTTTCTTT. This codes for CASSIPGDPEAFF. The chain recombines TRBV7-2 with TRBJ1-1; TRBD1 is a possible D gene (6 bases). CDR3 length: 13 amino acids. Per the germline V gene, CDR1 is SGHTA and CDR2 is FQGNSA. With 5 bases removed from V and 6 bases from J, the gap between germline ends came to 13 bases.

This clonotype was found many times. V and J are TRBV7-2 and TRBJ1-1; D remains unclear. V was shortened by 5 bases and J by 1 base, with 14 bases between the two germline ends. The CDR3 loop spans 15 amino acids. In germline, CDR1 is SGHTA, CDR2 FQGNSA. In DNA form, the CDR3 reads TGTGCCAGCAGCCCCCGGGCGGGATCGAACACTGAAGCTTTCTTT. The encoded protein is CASSPRAGSNTEAFF.

This clonotype appeared many times. The genes are TRBV20-1 and TRBJ1-3, with D possibly matching TRBD1 (6 bases). The V gene lost 1 base and the J gene lost 6 bases, with 13 bases spanning the gap. Germline V CDR1 and CDR2: DFQATT, SNEGSKA (reference sequence). The CDR3 loop spans 14 amino acids. The CDR3 reads CSARVSGDVNTIYF. Here the CDR3 DNA reads TGCAGTGCTAGAGTGTCAGGGGACGTAAACACCATATATTTT.

This clonotype was seen just once. Mismatch with germline at one junction end may stem from a read error. The rearrangement uses TRBV5-1 and TRBJ1-2; possible D gene TRBD1, 5 bases. The length of the CDR3 is 15 residues. Germline CDR1 and CDR2: SGHRS and YFSETQ. The CDR3 region has the DNA TGTGCCAGCAGCCAAATTTGGGAGGAGGGGTATGGCTACACCTTC. Its translation is CASSQIWEEGYGYTF.

The CDR3 here is CSAAGGSGDSTDTQYF. CDR3 bases: TGCAGCGCCGCCGGTGGGTCGGGAGATAGCACAGATACGCAGTATTTT. V usage is TRBV29-1 and J usage is TRBJ2-3; TRBD2 is a possible D gene (6 bases). The CDR3 covers 16 residues. The germline V and J ends were trimmed by 7 bases and 0 bases, with 20 bases remaining between them. Germline V gene data show CDR1 as SQVTM and CDR2 as ANQGSEA.

This clonotype turned up a few times. The J gene is TRBJ1-5, the V gene TRBV2; D uncertain. There are 15 residues in the CDR3. Looked up from germline, CDR1 is SNHLY and CDR2 is FYNNEI. Trimming took off 5 bases at V and 1 base at J, with 12 bases between the two ends. The CDR3 protein is CASSPGWVSNQPQHF. CDR3 nucleotides: TGTGCCAGCAGTCCCGGGTGGGTAAGCAATCAGCCCCAGCATTTT.

The chain is built from TRBV7-2 and TRBJ2-5; possibly TRBD1 for D (6 bases). The germline CDR1 and CDR2 sequences are SGHTA and FQGNSA. The CDR3 has 15 residues. Trimming shortened V by 3 bases and J by 2 bases, and 13 bases separated the two germline ends. The CDR3 DNA reads as TGTGCCAGCAGCTTGGACAGAAACTTACAAGAGACCCAGTACTTC. Amino acid sequence: CASSLDRNLQETQYF.

This clonotype was recorded a few times. This rearrangement joins TRBV10-3 to TRBJ2-7; a weak D match, TRBD1 (5 bases). The germline gives CDR1 ENHRY, CDR2 SYGVKD. The CDR3 is 14 residues long. V lost 4 bases and J lost 5, with 15 bases in between. The CDR3 DNA reads TGTGCCATCAGTGCCAGGGATGAGGAGAACGAGCAGTACTTC. Its translation: CAISARDEENEQYF.

This clonotype occurred many times. CDR3 DNA: TGTGCCATCAGTGAGTCACCGGCAGACAGATATGGCTACACCTTC. Translation gives CAISESPADRYGYTF. V gene TRBV10-3 combines with J gene TRBJ1-2; possible D gene TRBD1, 5 bases. CDR1 is ENHRY and CDR2 is SYGVKD in the germline V gene. V shed 0 bases and J shed 5 bases, with 13 bases lying between them. The CDR3 extends over 15 amino acids.

In DNA form, the CDR3 reads TGTGCCAGCAGTTTAAATTCGGCAGGATTTGAAAAACTGTTTTTT. It encodes CASSLNSAGFEKLFF. This chain connects TRBV12-3 or TRBV12-4 to TRBJ1-4; no firm D call. The CDR3 length is 15 residues. V shed 2 bases and J shed 7 bases, with 14 bases lying between them.

This clonotype was detected only a few times. Lacking the conserved final phenylalanine or tryptophan, this CDR3 likely reflects a read error. The chain couples TRBV2 to TRBJ1-2; D is unclear. Trimming cost V 1 base and J 6 bases, with 0 bases left between them. Germline V gene data show CDR1 as SNHLY and CDR2 as FYNNEI. This CDR3 contains 10 residues. The CDR3 DNA reads as TGTGCCAGCAGTGAAGATGGCTACACCCTC. Protein sequence: CASSEDGYTL.

This chain's CDR3 is CSVVRGDYTIYF. The CDR3 DNA is TGCAGCGTTGTAAGAGGGGACTACACCATATATTTT. The chain has TRBV29-1 and TRBJ1-3; D might be TRBD1 (5 bases). This CDR3 spans 12 amino acids. Germline V CDR1 and CDR2: SQVTM, ANQGSEA. Trimming removed 4 bases at V and 8 bases at J, with 12 bases between.

The chain uses TRBV7-2 and TRBJ2-7; possible D gene TRBD1, 5 bases. Per germline, CDR1 SGHTA and CDR2 FQGNSA. This CDR3 contains 11 residues. Here the CDR3 reads CAEIQGYEQYF. CDR3 DNA: TGTGCTGAGATCCAGGGCTACGAGCAGTACTTC.

As to this clonotype: A much more abundant neighbour one base away suggests this may be a read error. The chain carries TRBV5-1 and TRBJ1-6; tentatively, D is TRBD1 (5 bases). The germline V gene encodes CDR1 SGHRS and CDR2 YFSETQ. Trimming shortened V by 3 bases and J by 8 bases, and 15 bases separated the two germline ends. The CDR3 runs to 15 residues. The CDR3 loop reads CASSSAGLRDSPLHF. CDR3 DNA sequence: TGCGCCAGCAGCTCGGCGGGGCTAAGGGATTCACCCCTCCACTTT. Based on the CDR3 plus reference TRBV5-1 and TRBJ1-6, the full variable domain is KAGVTQTPRYLIKTRGQQVTLSCSPISGHRSVSWYQQTPGQGLQFLFEYFSETQRNKGNFPGRFSGRQFSNSRSEMNVSTLELGDSALYLCASSSAGLRDSPLHFGNGTRLTVT.

This clonotype was picked up many times. The genes are TRBV2 and TRBJ2-2; 10 nucleotides align to TRBD1. The CDR3 is 16 amino acids. V lost 8 bases, J lost 3 bases, and 9 bases stayed unmatched. Germline CDR1 is SNHLY and CDR2 is FYNNEI. This CDR3 reads CASGNSGTGDTGELFF. DNA of the CDR3: TGTGCCAGCGGGAACTCCGGGACAGGGGACACCGGGGAGCTGTTTTTT.

This clonotype was counted between two and nine times. This chain uses TRBV6-5 with TRBJ2-7; the D gene could be TRBD1 or TRBD2 (5 bases each). This CDR3 contains 16 residues. The germline gives CDR1 MNHEY, CDR2 SVGAGI. V lost 2 bases and J 0 bases, leaving 14 bases between the germline ends. CDR3 amino acids: CASSYDSGTHSYEQYF. The CDR3 DNA follows: TGTGCCAGCAGTTACGACTCGGGGACCCACTCCTACGAGCAGTACTTC.

The sample holds many counts of this clonotype. The chain recombines TRBV20-1 with TRBJ1-2, with D possibly TRBD1 on 5 matching bases. CDR1 and CDR2 from the germline V gene are DFQATT and SNEGSKA (reference sequence). The V end lost 3 bases, the J end lost 4 bases, and 12 bases lay between the germline ends. The length of the CDR3 is 13 residues. The CDR3 here is CSASPPGSYGYTF. CDR3 sequence (DNA): TGCAGTGCTAGTCCGCCAGGGAGCTATGGCTACACCTTC.

This clonotype was counted many times. The V and J genes are TRBV7-2 and TRBJ2-7, with TRBD2 as a possible D gene (7 bases). Germline V gene lookup returns CDR1 SGHTA and CDR2 FQGNSA. Between the trimmed V and J ends, which lost 4 bases and 4 bases, there was a span of 17 bases. The CDR3 consists of 15 residues. This chain's CDR3 is CASSSRGEGSYEQYF. The CDR3 coding sequence is TGTGCCAGCAGCTCAAGGGGGGAGGGATCATACGAGCAGTACTTC. The whole variable domain, filled in from reference TRBV7-2 and TRBJ2-7, reads GAGVSQSPSNKVTEKGKDVELRCDPISGHTALYWYRQSLGQGLEFLIYFQGNSAPDKSGLPSDRFSAERTGGSVSTLTIQRTQQEDSAVYLCASSSRGEGSYEQYFGPGTRLTVT.